Described below is a single T cell receptor beta chain sequence and its context. Measured with immunoSEQ multiplex PCR; TCRdb has only the in-frame clones, and not every one. The sample lists over 200,000 clones; about 90% were seen once. The data were obtained in a study of blood T cell repertoires in COVID-19. Study summary: PBMCs, B-cell-depleted T cells, or T cells provided the cDNA or gDNA that made up the material.

The origin of this receptor is a man aged 25 to 45 with acute or convalescent COVID-19. The specimen was peripheral blood.

CDR3 amino acids: CASSRGGQGGSYTF. The CDR3, as DNA: TGTGCCAGCAGCCGAGGGGGACAGGGGGGTAGCTACACCTTC. The chain uses TRBV14 and TRBJ1-2, with 11 bases aligning to TRBD1. Unmatched junction bases numbered 7, after V lost 4 bases and J lost 9 bases. The CDR3 is 14 residues long. Germline assignment: CDR1 SGHDN and CDR2 FVKESK.